A single sample gave rise to the 21 T cell receptor beta chains below, sequenced in a study of B cell selection in AIRE deficiency. This table comes from immunoSEQ multiplex PCR, and its TCRdb copy is limited to in-frame clones, with some not included. The data contain roughly 18,000 clones, about 92% of them seen just once; the ten biggest clones take up about 0.9%. Regulatory T cells were sorted as CD4+CD25hiCD127low/negative. Material: CD4+CD25+ Tregs sorted from PBMCs. The origin of the receptors is a human donor in good health.

The chain employs TRBV9 and TRBJ2-1, with D maybe TRBD2 (5 bases). Trimming cost V 3 bases and J 0 bases, with 16 bases left between them. The CDR3 runs to 17 residues. Per the germline V gene, CDR1 is SGDLS and CDR2 is YYNGEE. The DNA of the CDR3 is TGTGCCAGCAGCGGTAAAGGCGGGCGTAGCTCCTACAATGAGCAGTTCTTC. It specifies CASSGKGGRSSYNEQFF.

The CDR3 DNA is TGTGCCAGCAGTGAGGCCCCTGGACAGAAGCAGTACTTC. It encodes CASSEAPGQKQYF. This rearrangement joins TRBV6-1 to TRBJ2-7; possibly TRBD1 for D (6 bases). Germline lookup yields CDR1 MNHNS and CDR2 SASEGT. V gave up 3 bases and J gave up 8 bases, with 14 bases separating them. This CDR3 has 13 amino acids.

This clone showed up just once. The CDR3 sequence is CASSGGTWGDEQYF. CDR3 nucleotide sequence: TGTGCCAGCTCGGGAGGGACATGGGGTGACGAGCAGTACTTC. This rearrangement joins TRBV6-6 to TRBJ2-7, with 8 bases that match TRBD2. Germline V CDR1 and CDR2: MNHNY, SVGAGI (reference sequence). The CDR3 has 14 amino acids. V was pared by 8 bases and J by 5 bases, with 11 bases of the junction left unmatched.

The rearrangement joins TRBV28 to TRBJ1-2; D unresolved. There are 12 residues in the CDR3. Germline CDR1 and CDR2: MDHEN and SYDVKM. Trimming removed 5 bases at V and 8 bases at J, with 12 bases between. The CDR3 DNA is TGTGCCAGCAGTCCTGCTCCCGCGGGCTACACCTTC. Protein sequence: CASSPAPAGYTF.

The chain combines TRBV29-1 with TRBJ2-1, with 12 positions matching TRBD2. From germline, CDR1 is SQVTM and CDR2 ANQGSEA. J was trimmed by 6 bases and V by 5 bases; bases with no gene match: 8. This CDR3 contains 15 residues. CDR3 residues: CSVTLTSGRSNEQFF. The CDR3 DNA sequence: TGCAGCGTTACTCTGACTAGCGGGAGATCCAATGAGCAGTTCTTC.

The genes are TRBV19 and TRBJ2-7; D is undetermined. Trimming cost V 5 bases and J 0 bases, with 11 bases left between them. The CDR3 is 14 amino acids. CDR1 LNHDA and CDR2 SQIVND come from the germline V gene (reference sequence). CDR3 in amino acids: CASSWLLGSYEQYF. The CDR3 DNA reads TGTGCCAGTAGTTGGCTTCTTGGCTCCTACGAGCAGTACTTC.

This chain uses TRBV5-1 with TRBJ2-5; D unresolved. Germline V CDR1 and CDR2: SGHRS, YFSETQ. The V end lost 4 bases, the J end lost 1 base, and 5 bases lay between the germline ends. There are 12 residues in the CDR3. The CDR3 protein is CASSQLQETQYF. CDR3 nucleotides: TGCGCCAGCAGCCAACTCCAAGAGACCCAGTACTTC.

The chain couples TRBV15 to TRBJ2-4, with D perhaps matching TRBD1 (6 bases). The germline V gene has CDR1 LNHNV and CDR2 YYDKDF (reference sequence). The CDR3 covers 16 residues. V was cut by 1 base and J by 7 bases, with 17 bases left in between. This CDR3 is CATSRVGATQGNIQYF. CDR3 sequence (DNA): TGTGCCACCAGCAGAGTGGGGGCAACGCAGGGGAACATTCAGTACTTC. Supplemented by reference TRBV15 and TRBJ2-4, the full variable domain reads DAMVIQNPRYQVTQFGKPVTLSCSQTLNHNVMYWYQQKSSQAPKLLFHYYDKDFNNEADTPDNFQSRRPNTSFCFLDIRSPGLGDTAMYLCATSRVGATQGNIQYFGAGTRLSVL.

This clone was detected once. The rearrangement joins TRBV6-5 to TRBJ2-5; TRBD2 might be the D (5 bases). The CDR3 is made up of 14 amino acids. V gave up 6 bases and J gave up 7 bases, with 18 bases separating them. CDR1 is MNHEY and CDR2 is SVGAGI in the germline V gene. The CDR3 nucleotides read TGTGCCAGCAGCCCTTCCTGGTCCCGGGGGACCCAGTACTTC. It yields the protein CASSPSWSRGTQYF.

The V gene is TRBV6-5, the J gene TRBJ1-2; D is uncertain. The CDR3 spans 11 residues. Trimming shortened V by 8 bases and J by 1 base, and 5 bases separated the two germline ends. Per germline, CDR1 MNHEY and CDR2 SVGAGI. CDR3: CASGNNYGYTF. In nucleotides, the CDR3 is TGTGCCAGCGGGAATAACTATGGCTACACCTTC.

The chain uses TRBV15 and TRBJ2-1, with TRBD1 matching over 8 bases. V trimming: 1 base; J trimming: 2 bases; junction bases outside the gene matches: 7. The CDR3 has 17 residues. Germline assignment: CDR1 LNHNV and CDR2 YYDKDF (reference sequence). DNA for the CDR3: TGTGCCACCAGCAGAGGTACCCCGGGACAGGCCTACAATGAGCAGTTCTTC. It yields the protein CATSRGTPGQAYNEQFF.

This clone was counted a single time. The chain uses TRBV10-1 and TRBJ2-7; D not resolved. The CDR3 extends over 14 amino acids. The V end lost 4 bases, the J end lost 5 bases, and 15 bases lay between the germline ends. The germline CDR1 and CDR2 sequences are WNHNN and SYGVQD (reference sequence). The CDR3 DNA sequence: TGCGCCAGCAGTGTGCGACCTAAACTGGACGAGCAGTACTTC. Protein: CASSVRPKLDEQYF.

V usage is TRBV23-1 and J usage is TRBJ1-1, with TRBD1 matching over 7 bases. TRBV23-1 is labeled an ORF, and its function is uncertain. V lost 6 bases to trimming and J lost 1 base; unmatched junction nucleotides: 8. The CDR3 is made up of 15 amino acids. Written as DNA, the CDR3 is TGCGCCAGCAGCCGACAGGGACTGAAGAACACTGAAGCTTTCTTT. Protein product: CASSRQGLKNTEAFF.

The sample holds a few counts of this clone. The gene calls are TRBV6-5 and TRBJ1-5; D not resolved. The CDR3 runs to 13 residues. Trimming stripped 4 bases from V and 1 base from J, with 5 bases between. Per germline, CDR1 MNHEY and CDR2 SVGAGI. This CDR3 is CASSLDSNQPQHF. The CDR3, as DNA: TGTGCCAGCAGTTTGGACAGCAATCAGCCCCAGCATTTT.

This chain connects TRBV6-5 to TRBJ2-7; 9 positions match TRBD2. Per germline, CDR1 MNHEY and CDR2 SVGAGI. There are 15 residues in the CDR3. The ends lost 5 bases at V and 0 bases at J; junction bases unmatched: 5. The DNA of the CDR3 is TGTGCCAGCAGTCACGCGGGAGGGAGCTCCTACGAGCAGTACTTC. This sequence encodes CASSHAGGSSYEQYF.

The chain carries TRBV28 and TRBJ2-7; TRBD2 matches at 8 bases. Germline CDR1 reads MDHEN; CDR2 reads SYDVKM. The CDR3 covers 14 residues. The V gene end was trimmed by 7 bases and the J gene end by 3 bases; junction bases not matched to a gene: 8. CDR3: CASTRLAKDYEQYF. Here the CDR3 DNA reads TGTGCCAGCACCCGACTAGCGAAAGACTACGAGCAGTACTTC.

The chain joins TRBV5-1 to TRBJ2-3; 7 positions agree with TRBD2. This CDR3 spans 18 amino acids. Per the germline V gene, CDR1 is SGHRS and CDR2 is YFSETQ. The trim removed 0 bases at V and 3 bases at J, leaving 13 bases unmatched. CDR3 sequence reads: CASSLDPSGRPETDTQYF. The CDR3 coding sequence is TGCGCCAGCAGCTTGGATCCTAGCGGCAGACCCGAAACAGATACGCAGTATTTT.

This chain joins TRBV18 and TRBJ2-3, with TRBD2 matching over 9 bases. Germline V CDR1 and CDR2: KGHSH, LQKENI. The CDR3 spans 17 residues. The junction had 15 bases not matched to a gene; V was cut back by 8 bases and J by 3 bases. The CDR3 protein is CASRAARGLAGTDTQYF. The CDR3 coding sequence is TGTGCCAGCCGAGCTGCTCGGGGGCTAGCGGGGACAGATACGCAGTATTTT.

As for this clone: An end of the junction does not agree with germline; a read error may underlie this. The chain uses TRBV5-6 and TRBJ1-1; D is undetermined. This CDR3 is 11 amino acids long. Germline CDR1 is SGHDT and CDR2 is YYEEEE. CDR3 amino acids: CASSRNAEAFF. CDR3 coding DNA: TGTGCCAGCAGTCGGAACGCTGAAGCTTTCTTT.

The chain combines TRBV5-4 with TRBJ2-1; D gene uncertain. V shed 4 bases and J shed 10 bases, with 12 bases lying between them. Germline V CDR1 and CDR2: SGHNT, YYREEE (reference sequence). The CDR3 runs 12 residues. Written as DNA, the CDR3 is TGTGCCAGCAGCCTGAATTTCGGGGAGCAGTTCTTC. Translating gives CASSLNFGEQFF.

The DNA for the CDR3 is TGCGCCAGCAGCAGGGACACTGGGGCCAACGTCCTGACTTTC. This sequence encodes CASSRDTGANVLTF. The gene calls are TRBV5-1 and TRBJ2-6; TRBD1 is a possible D gene (6 bases). This CDR3 is built from 14 residues. Germline-derived CDR1 and CDR2 are SGHRS and YFSETQ. Trimming pared 4 bases from V and 2 bases from J, leaving 7 bases between.